This T cell receptor (beta chain) stems from a study of T cell responses to AZD1222 COVID-19 vaccine. Losses at the gene ends were 4 bases for V and 1 base for J; bases not matched to a gene: 4. The CDR3 extends over 16 amino acids. CDR1 is KGHDR and CDR2 is SFDVKD in the germline V gene. Sequencing was performed with immunoSEQ multiplex PCR; in TCRdb, only in-frame clones are kept and a portion is missing. The sample yields approximately 91,000 clones, over 75% seen once. Source: peripheral blood, taken on day 0 of AZD1222 vaccination. This TCR came from an adult in good health. J is TRBJ2-1 and V is TRBV24-1; TRBD1 matches 9 bases. The CDR3 sequence is CATSDTGTGSYNEQFF. As DNA, the CDR3 is TGTGCCACCAGTGACACCGGGACAGGGTCCTACAATGAGCAGTTCTTC.